The 26 T cell receptor beta chains below come from one sample, sequenced in a study of regulatory T cells in long-lasting Graves disease. Stated time point: persistent/refractory GD, antithyroid drugs over 5 years with positive TRAb. The TCR library was made from RNA that had been extracted from PBMCs in TRIzol. Relying on iRepertoire HTBI primers and Arm-PCR of CDR3 regions, the team built TCR beta libraries. Via MiXCR, TCRdb re-called the multiplex PCR reads, giving one row per CDR3 protein. This table holds over 650,000 distinct CDR3 sequences, 25% to 30% found once. Here the sequenced sample was peripheral blood mononuclear cells (PBMCs), taken when the disease was refractory, from a patient treated with antithyroid drugs. Source of these receptors: a female donor with Graves disease.

The chain is built from TRBV29-1 and TRBJ1-1; possible D gene TRBD1, 6 bases. The germline V and J ends were trimmed by 8 bases and 0 bases, with 16 bases remaining between them. This CDR3 is 14 amino acids long. CDR1 and CDR2 (germline): SQVTM, ANQGSEA. CDR3 bases: TGCAGCTCAAAGCCGGGACATATGAACACTGAAGCTTTCTTT. This translates into CSSKPGHMNTEAFF.

This chain joins TRBV7-2 and TRBJ1-1; weak D call: TRBD1 (5 bases). Looked up from germline, CDR1 is SGHTA and CDR2 is FQGNSA. This CDR3 region has 15 residues. V shed 1 base and J shed 0 bases, with 9 bases lying between them. CDR3 DNA: TGTGCCAGCAGCTTAGTGGGGGTGATGAACACTGAAGCTTTCTTT. As protein: CASSLVGVMNTEAFF.

The chain recombines TRBV3-1 with TRBJ1-1; D is uncertain. The CDR3 is made up of 14 amino acids. Germline CDR1 is LGHDT and CDR2 is YNNKEL (reference sequence). The ends were cut back, 4 bases at V and 5 bases at J, with 14 bases in the middle. Here the CDR3 DNA reads TGTGCCAGCAGCCTATACAAGCCAGGAACTGAAGCTTTCTTT. Its translation: CASSLYKPGTEAFF.

Only a few counts were recorded for this clonotype. V and J are TRBV2 and TRBJ2-2, with TRBD1 matching over 7 bases. J gave up 2 bases and V 6 bases, and 3 bases lay outside the gene matches. Germline assignment: CDR1 SNHLY and CDR2 FYNNEI. CDR3 length: 14 residues. The CDR3 bases are TGTGCCAGCAGCGGGGACAGTAACACCGGGGAGCTGTTTTTT. This translates into CASSGDSNTGELFF. The full variable domain, with the rest looked up from reference TRBV2 and TRBJ2-2, is EPEVTQTPSHQVTQMGQEVILRCVPISNHLYFYWYRQILGQKVEFLVSFYNNEISEKSEIFDDQFSVERPDGSNFTLKIRSTKLEDSAMYFCASSGDSNTGELFFGEGSRLTVL.

Here the CDR3 reads CSAQEISGRADEQYF. The CDR3 DNA follows: TGCAGTGCTCAAGAGATTAGCGGGAGGGCCGACGAGCAGTACTTC. The chain has TRBV20-1 and TRBJ2-7; 11 positions agree with TRBD2. This CDR3 is 15 amino acids long. Germline values: CDR1 DFQATT, CDR2 SNEGSKA (reference sequence). V shed 5 bases, J shed 5 bases, and the junction held 11 bases outside the gene matches.

A few counts support this clonotype. The rearrangement links TRBV19 to TRBJ1-5; D is possibly TRBD1 (6 bases). V was shortened by 0 bases and J by 7 bases, with 19 bases between the two germline ends. CDR1 and CDR2 (germline): LNHDA, SQIVND (reference sequence). CDR3 length: 17 amino acids. The CDR3 protein is CASSIDWGHGQSQPQHF. CDR3 sequence (DNA): TGTGCCAGTAGTATAGATTGGGGACACGGGCAGTCCCAGCCCCAGCATTTT.

V gene TRBV9 combines with J gene TRBJ1-2; D is uncertain. V lost 3 bases and J lost 8, with 17 bases in between. Germline assignment: CDR1 SGDLS and CDR2 YYNGEE. The CDR3 runs 14 residues. Here the CDR3 reads CASSADEALNGYTF. The CDR3 nucleotides are TGTGCCAGCAGCGCAGACGAGGCCCTGAACGGCTACACCTTC.

This clonotype was seen a few times. The chain combines TRBV3-1 with TRBJ1-1, with D unclear. Trimming left V 3 bases short and J 5 bases short, with 10 bases between. CDR3 size: 13 residues. Per the germline V gene, CDR1 is LGHDT and CDR2 is YNNKEL (reference sequence). The CDR3 protein is CASSHAPPTEAFF. CDR3 nucleotides: TGTGCCAGCAGCCACGCCCCGCCGACTGAAGCTTTCTTT.

The chain recombines TRBV9 with TRBJ2-2; D not resolved. The V end was cut by 0 bases, the J end by 4 bases, with 4 bases between. Germline loops: CDR1 SGDLS, CDR2 YYNGEE. The CDR3 contains 13 residues. The CDR3 reads CASSVATTGELFF. The CDR3 nucleotides are TGTGCCAGCAGCGTAGCGACCACCGGGGAGCTGTTTTTT.

This clonotype was seen at least ten times. The V and J genes are TRBV5-1 and TRBJ1-2; D is undetermined. CDR3 length equals 12 residues. V was shortened by 0 bases and J by 6 bases, with 6 bases between the two germline ends. Germline-derived CDR1 and CDR2 are SGHRS and YFSETQ. Here the CDR3 reads CASSLGVHGYTF. CDR3 bases: TGCGCCAGCAGCTTGGGGGTGCATGGCTACACCTTC. The full variable domain, completed using reference TRBV5-1 and TRBJ1-2, is KAGVTQTPRYLIKTRGQQVTLSCSPISGHRSVSWYQQTPGQGLQFLFEYFSETQRNKGNFPGRFSGRQFSNSRSEMNVSTLELGDSALYLCASSLGVHGYTFGSGTRLTVV.

The sample holds a few counts of this clonotype. V is TRBV5-1 and J is TRBJ2-3; D is unclear. CDR3 length: 12 amino acids. Germline V gene lookup returns CDR1 SGHRS and CDR2 YFSETQ. Trimming took off 0 bases at V and 10 bases at J, with 9 bases between the two ends. The CDR3 region is CASSLVVEPQYF. CDR3 bases: TGCGCCAGCAGCTTGGTAGTCGAACCGCAGTATTTT.

V usage is TRBV7-9 and J usage is TRBJ2-7, with 7 bases aligning to TRBD1. Germline CDR1 and CDR2: SEHNR and FQNEAQ (reference sequence). The CDR3 covers 15 residues. The junction had 7 bases not matched to a gene; V was cut back by 2 bases and J by 3 bases. The CDR3 nucleotides are TGTGCCAGCAGCTTATACATACGGGACAGCTACGAGCAGTACTTC. This translates into CASSLYIRDSYEQYF.

This clonotype was detected many times. V usage is TRBV24-1 and J usage is TRBJ1-2, with a tentative D call TRBD1 (6 bases). This CDR3 is built from 12 residues. Germline CDR1 KGHDR, CDR2 SFDVKD. The ends were cut back, 5 bases at V and 4 bases at J, with 7 bases in the middle. CDR3 DNA: TGTGCCACCAGTGTCAGGGGCTATGGCTACACCTTC. Translating gives CATSVRGYGYTF.

This clonotype was detected ten times or more. V is TRBV5-6 and J is TRBJ1-2; D possibly corresponds to TRBD1 (5 bases). Germline V gene data show CDR1 as SGHDT and CDR2 as YYEEEE. Trimming took off 4 bases at V and 4 bases at J, with 11 bases between the two ends. The CDR3 sequence is 13 residues long. The CDR3 DNA reads TGTGCCAGCAGCCCGGGGCGGTCCTATGGCTACACCTTC. It yields the protein CASSPGRSYGYTF.

This clonotype appeared a few times. This chain joins TRBV12-3 or TRBV12-4 and TRBJ2-1; 10 bases agree with TRBD1. The V and J ends lost 6 bases and 1 base, in that order; junction bases with no gene match: 3. There are 15 residues in the CDR3. The CDR3 region has the DNA TGTGCCAGCAGGCGACAGGGGGCTTCCTACAATGAGCAGTTCTTC. It encodes CASRRQGASYNEQFF.

This chain uses TRBV7-3 with TRBJ2-2, with TRBD2 identical over 12 bases. The CDR3 sequence is 22 residues long. V dropped 1 base and J dropped 3; count of bases not matched to a gene: 18. Germline assignment: CDR1 SGHTA and CDR2 FQGTGA. The CDR3 reads CASSLNGKFGGLAGHYTGELFF. The CDR3 DNA reads TGTGCCAGCAGCTTAAATGGCAAATTTGGGGGACTAGCGGGTCATTACACCGGGGAGCTGTTTTTT.

This sequence joins TRBV5-5 and TRBJ1-1, with a possible D match to TRBD1 (6 bases). Germline lookup yields CDR1 SGHKS and CDR2 YYEKEE (reference sequence). The CDR3 length is 14 residues. V gave up 3 bases and J gave up 1 base, with 10 bases separating them. CDR3 in DNA: TGTGCCAGCAGCTGGGGACACCCGAACACTGAAGCTTTCTTT. Protein product: CASSWGHPNTEAFF.

The chain uses TRBV20-1 and TRBJ2-5; TRBD2 matches at 14 bases. The CDR3 has 20 residues. Per germline, CDR1 DFQATT and CDR2 SNEGSKA (reference sequence). Trimming took 0 bases from V and 4 from J; bases not matched to a gene: 16. CDR3 sequence (DNA): TGCAGTGCTAGAGATAATAGGCGGGGGACTAGCGGGAGTTGGGGAGAGACCCAGTACTTC. This gives the protein CSARDNRRGTSGSWGETQYF.

This clonotype was seen repeatedly, ten times or more. The rearrangement uses TRBV2 and TRBJ2-4, with TRBD2 matching over 7 bases. The CDR3 runs 17 residues. V shed 5 bases, J shed 3 bases, and the junction held 13 bases outside the gene matches. The germline CDR1 and CDR2 sequences are SNHLY and FYNNEI. CDR3 coding DNA: TGTGCCAGCAGTCGTCCCGGGACGGGAGGTAACAAAAACATTCAGTACTTC. Amino acids: CASSRPGTGGNKNIQYF.

This clonotype was seen a single time. The V and J genes are TRBV5-1 and TRBJ1-1; D might be TRBD1 (5 bases). Germline loops: CDR1 SGHRS, CDR2 YFSETQ. There are 16 residues in the CDR3. Trimming pared 6 bases from V and 1 base from J, leaving 19 bases between. CDR3 protein: CASNPRRGLGNTEAFF. CDR3 DNA: TGCGCCAGCAACCCTCGGAGGGGATTAGGGAACACTGAAGCTTTCTTT.

The rearrangement links TRBV9 to TRBJ1-2; D gene uncertain. The V and J ends lost 0 bases and 4 bases respectively, with 7 bases between them. Germline lookup yields CDR1 SGDLS and CDR2 YYNGEE. The CDR3 sequence is 13 residues long. The CDR3 loop reads CASSVDSFYGYTF. The CDR3 region has the DNA TGTGCCAGCAGCGTAGACAGCTTCTATGGCTACACCTTC. The full variable domain, its missing parts supplied by reference TRBV9 and TRBJ1-2, is DSGVTQTPKHLITATGQRVTLRCSPRSGDLSVYWYQQSLDQGLQFLIQYYNGEERAKGNILERFSAQQFPDLHSELNLSSLELGDSALYFCASSVDSFYGYTFGSGTRLTVV.

The chain links TRBV7-6 to TRBJ2-2; D uncertain. Germline V gives CDR1 SGHVS, CDR2 FNYEAQ. Deletions cut 11 bases from V and 0 bases from J, with 16 bases between. The CDR3 length is 15 residues. CDR3 region: CAVSNSLSNTGELFF. CDR3 DNA sequence: TGTGCCGTATCGAATAGCCTCTCGAACACCGGGGAGCTGTTTTTT.

This clonotype was observed a few times. The chain links TRBV19 to TRBJ1-2; D may be TRBD1 (5 bases). Trimming stripped 3 bases from V and 9 bases from J, with 11 bases between. Germline loops: CDR1 LNHDA, CDR2 SQIVND (reference sequence). There are 12 residues in the CDR3. CDR3: CASSIADTSYTF. CDR3 sequence (DNA): TGTGCCAGTAGTATTGCGGACACGAGCTACACCTTC.

V gene TRBV19 combines with J gene TRBJ1-1, with D maybe TRBD1 (5 bases). The V gene's germline CDR1 is LNHDA and CDR2 SQIVND (reference sequence). V was trimmed by 5 bases and J by 8 bases, leaving 15 bases between them. CDR3 length: 13 residues. CDR3 DNA sequence: TGTGCCAGTAGTCACATCGGGACTCCCGAAGCTTTCTTT. This encodes CASSHIGTPEAFF.

CDR3 in DNA: TGTGCCAGCACACGCGGAGGTGAGCAGTACTTC. Its protein product is CASTRGGEQYF. This sequence joins TRBV5-5 and TRBJ2-7, with D maybe TRBD2 (5 bases). Trimming removed 6 bases at V and 7 bases at J, with 11 bases between. The CDR3 has 11 residues. CDR1 and CDR2 (germline): SGHKS, YYEKEE (reference sequence). The full variable domain, with the rest looked up from reference TRBV5-5 and TRBJ2-7, is DAGVTQSPTHLIKTRGQQVTLRCSPISGHKSVSWYQQVLGQGPQFIFQYYEKEERGRGNFPDRFSARQFPNYSSELNVNALLLGDSALYLCASTRGGEQYFGPGTRLTVT.

The chain links TRBV7-9 to TRBJ2-5; D is perhaps TRBD2 (5 bases). Germline assignment: CDR1 SEHNR and CDR2 FQNEAQ (reference sequence). The CDR3 sequence is 15 residues long. V was clipped by 4 bases and J by 5 bases, with 17 bases between them. The CDR3 loop is CASSSPRGLTETQYF. The CDR3 DNA sequence: TGTGCCAGCAGCTCCCCGCGAGGGTTAACGGAGACCCAGTACTTC.